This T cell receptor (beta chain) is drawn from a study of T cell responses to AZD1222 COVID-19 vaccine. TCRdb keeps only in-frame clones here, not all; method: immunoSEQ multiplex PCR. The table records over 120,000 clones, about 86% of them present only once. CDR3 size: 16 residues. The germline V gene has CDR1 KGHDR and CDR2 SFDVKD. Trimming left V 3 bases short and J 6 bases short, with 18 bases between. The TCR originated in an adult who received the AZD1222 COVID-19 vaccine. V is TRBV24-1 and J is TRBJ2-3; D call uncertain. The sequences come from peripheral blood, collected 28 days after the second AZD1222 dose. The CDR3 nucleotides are TGTGCCACCAGTGATGGGGTACTGCTAATGGGTGATACGCAGTATTTT. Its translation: CATSDGVLLMGDTQYF.